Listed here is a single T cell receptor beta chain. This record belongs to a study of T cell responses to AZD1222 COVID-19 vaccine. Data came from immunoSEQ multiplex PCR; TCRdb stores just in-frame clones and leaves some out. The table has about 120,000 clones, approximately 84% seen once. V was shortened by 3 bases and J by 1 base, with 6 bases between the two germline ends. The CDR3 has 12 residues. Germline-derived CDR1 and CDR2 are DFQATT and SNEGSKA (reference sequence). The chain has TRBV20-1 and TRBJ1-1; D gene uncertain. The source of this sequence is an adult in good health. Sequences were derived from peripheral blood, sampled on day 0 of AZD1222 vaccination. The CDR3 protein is CSASLGNTEAFF. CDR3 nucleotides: TGCAGTGCTAGTCTAGGGAACACTGAAGCTTTCTTT.